This T cell receptor (beta chain) was captured in a study of tumor-infiltrating lymphocytes in localized non-small cell lung cancer. A word on this clone: Its specificity is unknown.

Sequencing used immunoSEQ multiplex PCR; TCRdb keeps in-frame clones, though not all of them. The sample comprises approximately 13,000 clones, 70% to 90% of which are singletons, and more than 3% rests with the top ten. In germline, CDR1 is SGHAT, CDR2 FQNNGV. Trimming took 1 base from V and 5 from J, leaving 18 bases between them. This CDR3 is 16 amino acids long. Findings of the study overall: TCR sequencing covered a subset of patients with enough tissue. IM1 and IM2 tumors showed no difference in T-cell fraction. TCRbeta sequencing showed higher T cell infiltration in tumors than uninvolved lung.

The sequence was obtained from a human donor with non-small cell lung cancer. Sequencing input: uninvolved lung tissue not adjacent to the tumor. This chain connects TRBV11-2 to TRBJ2-7; D ambiguous. The CDR3 DNA follows: TGTGCCAGCAGCTTAGCCAGCTTCCCCCTTAACCACGAGCAGTACTTC. Amino acids: CASSLASFPLNHEQYF.